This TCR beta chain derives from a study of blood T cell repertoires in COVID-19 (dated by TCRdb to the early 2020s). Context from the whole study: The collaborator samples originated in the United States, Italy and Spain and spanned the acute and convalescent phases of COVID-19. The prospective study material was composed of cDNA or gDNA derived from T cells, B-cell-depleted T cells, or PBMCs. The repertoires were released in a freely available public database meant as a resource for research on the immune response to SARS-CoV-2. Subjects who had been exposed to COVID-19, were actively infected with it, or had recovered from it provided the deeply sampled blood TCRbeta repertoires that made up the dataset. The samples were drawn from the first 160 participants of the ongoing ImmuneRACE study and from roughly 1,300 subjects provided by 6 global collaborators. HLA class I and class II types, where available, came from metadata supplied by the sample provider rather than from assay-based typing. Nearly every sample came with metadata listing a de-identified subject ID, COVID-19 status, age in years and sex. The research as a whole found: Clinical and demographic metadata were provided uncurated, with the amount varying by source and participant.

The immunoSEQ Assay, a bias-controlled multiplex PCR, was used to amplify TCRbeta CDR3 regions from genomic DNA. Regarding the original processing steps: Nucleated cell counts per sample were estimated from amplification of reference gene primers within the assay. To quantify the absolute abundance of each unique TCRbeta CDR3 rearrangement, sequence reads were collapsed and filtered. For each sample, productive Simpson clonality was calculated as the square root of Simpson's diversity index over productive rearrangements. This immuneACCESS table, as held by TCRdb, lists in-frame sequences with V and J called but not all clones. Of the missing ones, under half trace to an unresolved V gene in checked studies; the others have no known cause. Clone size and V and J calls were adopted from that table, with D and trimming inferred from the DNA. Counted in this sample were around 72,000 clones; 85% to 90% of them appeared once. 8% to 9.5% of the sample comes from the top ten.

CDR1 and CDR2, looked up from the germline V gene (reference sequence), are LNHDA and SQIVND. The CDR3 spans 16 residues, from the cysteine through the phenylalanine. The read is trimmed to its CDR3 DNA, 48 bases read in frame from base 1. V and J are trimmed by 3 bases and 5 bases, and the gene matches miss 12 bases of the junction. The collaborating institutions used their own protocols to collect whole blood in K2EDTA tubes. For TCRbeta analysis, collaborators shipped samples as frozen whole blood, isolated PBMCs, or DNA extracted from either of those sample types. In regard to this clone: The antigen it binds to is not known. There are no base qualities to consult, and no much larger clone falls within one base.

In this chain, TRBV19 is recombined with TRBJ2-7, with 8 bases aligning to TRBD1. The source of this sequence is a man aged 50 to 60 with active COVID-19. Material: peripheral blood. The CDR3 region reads CASSILRTGKSDEQYF. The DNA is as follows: TGTGCCAGTAGTATTCTCCGGACAGGGAAATCCGACGAGCAGTACTTC. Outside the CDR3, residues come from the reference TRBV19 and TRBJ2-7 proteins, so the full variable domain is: DGGITQSPKYLFRKEGQNVTLSCEQNLNHDAMYWYRQDPGQGLRLIYYSQIVNDFQKGDIAEGYSVSREKKESFPLTVTSAQKNPTAFYLCASSILRTGKSDEQYFGPGTRLTVT.